The 8 T cell receptor beta chains presented below share a single source sample, sequenced in a study of T cell repertoires in cytomegalovirus infection. TCRdb called the reads again in MiXCR, with one record for every CDR3 protein. The profile shows a few hundred thousand distinct CDR3 sequences, roughly 15% of them singletons. Sequenced material: PBMCs. The receptor source for this set is a human donor in good health (CMV status not recorded). Some clones in this sample may be carry-over from other donors' samples.

This clonotype occurred a few times. J is TRBJ1-1 and V is TRBV10-3; 7 bases line up with TRBD1. Germline trimming cut 3 bases from V and 10 bases from J; bases unmatched to any gene: 5. Germline V gene data show CDR1 as ENHRY and CDR2 as SYGVKD. The CDR3 is 12 amino acids. CDR3 in DNA: TGTGCCATCAGTGAAAATACAGGGGCAGCTTTCTTT. It is translated as CAISENTGAAFF.

CDR3 sequence (DNA): TGCGCACGACGGGGGGTTCCAGACAATGAGCAGTTCTTC. As protein: CARRGVPDNEQFF. The V gene is TRBV23-1, the J gene TRBJ2-1, with 7 nucleotides matching TRBD2. TRBV23-1 belongs to the ORF category, with a function that is uncertain. The CDR3 extends over 13 amino acids.

This clonotype was seen ten or more times. V gene TRBV7-2 combines with J gene TRBJ2-5; D gene uncertain. The CDR3 sequence is 13 residues long. The V and J ends lost 7 bases and 2 bases respectively, with 11 bases between them. Germline CDR1 SGHTA, CDR2 FQGNSA. CDR3 in amino acids: CASTSTDQETQYF. The CDR3, as DNA: TGTGCCAGCACCTCGACTGATCAAGAGACCCAGTACTTC.

This clonotype was observed a few times. The chain joins TRBV20-1 to TRBJ1-6, with a possible D match to TRBD1 (5 bases). Germline V gene data show CDR1 as DFQATT and CDR2 as SNEGSKA (reference sequence). Trimming left V 0 bases short and J 5 bases short, with 14 bases between. The CDR3 is 16 amino acids. The CDR3 protein is CSARDPGTLDNSPLHF. For the CDR3, the DNA is TGCAGTGCTAGAGATCCCGGGACGCTAGATAATTCACCCCTCCACTTT.

This clonotype was observed many times. The V and J genes are TRBV20-1 and TRBJ2-7; D gene uncertain. CDR3 length: 16 residues. Trimming removed 2 bases from V and 6 bases from J, with 23 bases in between. Germline V gene data show CDR1 as DFQATT and CDR2 as SNEGSKA (reference sequence). This CDR3 reads CSARNRASRLHIEQYF. CDR3 DNA sequence: TGCAGTGCTAGAAATCGGGCGTCTCGGCTACATATCGAGCAGTACTTC.

This chain connects TRBV5-1 to TRBJ2-7; 11 nucleotides match TRBD2. CDR3 size: 16 residues. Unmatched junction bases numbered 6, after V lost 3 bases and J lost 1 base. Per germline, CDR1 SGHRS and CDR2 YFSETQ. The CDR3 loop reads CASSWGTSGGSYEQYF. In nucleotides, the CDR3 is TGCGCCAGCAGCTGGGGTACTAGCGGGGGTTCCTACGAGCAGTACTTC.

This clonotype occurred many times. The rearrangement joins TRBV19 to TRBJ1-1, with 10 bases matching TRBD1. This CDR3 is 16 amino acids long. V was clipped by 4 bases and J by 6 bases; unmatched bases: 11. CDR1 is LNHDA and CDR2 is SQIVND in the germline V gene (reference sequence). CDR3 in DNA: TGTGCCAGTAGTACCCGTTCCGACAGGGGGCTCCCTGAAGCTTTCTTT. This sequence encodes CASSTRSDRGLPEAFF. The full variable domain, its missing parts supplied by reference TRBV19 and TRBJ1-1, is DGGITQSPKYLFRKEGQNVTLSCEQNLNHDAMYWYRQDPGQGLRLIYYSQIVNDFQKGDIAEGYSVSREKKESFPLTVTSAQKNPTAFYLCASSTRSDRGLPEAFFGQGTRLTVV.

This clonotype was observed many times. This chain joins TRBV7-2 and TRBJ2-5; 9 positions match TRBD1. Germline CDR1 is SGHTA and CDR2 is FQGNSA. The CDR3 runs to 13 residues. V lost 8 bases, J lost 3 bases, and 4 bases stayed unmatched. CDR3 residues: CASGQGQKETQYF. CDR3 sequence (DNA): TGTGCCAGCGGACAGGGGCAAAAAGAGACCCAGTACTTC.